This T cell receptor (beta chain) stems from a study of cytomegalovirus exposure and HLA in healthy donors. The PCR ran on 60 Vbeta and 13 Jbeta primers. The assay was immunoSEQ multiplex PCR, and TCRdb's table has in-frame clones only and misses some. Counted here are 100,000 to 150,000 clones, 77% occurring once; the ten biggest clones make up more than 4%. Germline CDR1 and CDR2: SGHRS and YFSETQ. The trim removed 2 bases at V and 6 bases at J, leaving 11 bases unmatched. The CDR3 spans 16 residues. The rearrangement links TRBV5-1 to TRBJ2-1, with 7 bases that match TRBD1. Sequencing was carried out using PBMCs. This clonotype was sampled from a male donor in good health and CMV-seropositive. Here the CDR3 reads CASSLIIAGTANEQFF. The CDR3, as DNA: TGCGCCAGCAGCTTAATAATTGCCGGGACAGCCAATGAGCAGTTCTTC.